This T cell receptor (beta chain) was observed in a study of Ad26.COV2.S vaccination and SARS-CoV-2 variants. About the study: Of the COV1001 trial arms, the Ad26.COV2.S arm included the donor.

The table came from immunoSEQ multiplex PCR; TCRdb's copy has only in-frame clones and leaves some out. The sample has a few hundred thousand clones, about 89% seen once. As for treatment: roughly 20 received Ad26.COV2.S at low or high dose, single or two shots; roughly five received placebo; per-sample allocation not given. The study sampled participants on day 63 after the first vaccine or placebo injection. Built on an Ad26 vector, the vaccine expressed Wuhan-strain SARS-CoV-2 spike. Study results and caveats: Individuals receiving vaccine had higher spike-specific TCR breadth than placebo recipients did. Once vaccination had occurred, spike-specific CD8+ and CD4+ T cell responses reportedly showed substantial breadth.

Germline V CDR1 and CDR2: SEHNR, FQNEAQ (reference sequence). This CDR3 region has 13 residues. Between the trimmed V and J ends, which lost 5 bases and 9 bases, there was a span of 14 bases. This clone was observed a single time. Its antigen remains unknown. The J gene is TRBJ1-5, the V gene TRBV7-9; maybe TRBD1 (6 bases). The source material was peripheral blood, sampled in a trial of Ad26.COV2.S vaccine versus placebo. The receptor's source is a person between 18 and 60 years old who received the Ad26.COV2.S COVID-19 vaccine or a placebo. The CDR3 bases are TGTGCCAGCAGCCAAGGGGGGTACGTGCCCCAGCATTTT. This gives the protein CASSQGGYVPQHF. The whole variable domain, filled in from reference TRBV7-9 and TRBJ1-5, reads DTGVSQNPRHKITKRGQNVTFRCDPISEHNRLYWYRQTLGQGPEFLTYFQNEAQLEKSRLLSDRFSAERPKGSFSTLEIQRTEQGDSAMYLCASSQGGYVPQHFGDGTRLSIL.